One sample yielded the 20 T cell receptor beta chains listed below, sequenced in a study of identical twins. TCRdb processed the 5' RACE reads anew with MiXCR; each CDR3 protein has one entry. The sample includes 1.5 million to 2 million distinct CDR3 sequences, under 35% of them seen just once. Sequencing was carried out using cord blood. The receptors shown here come from a newborn girl in good health.

The V and J genes are TRBV12-3 or TRBV12-4 and TRBJ2-3; 14 bases are shared with TRBD2. V gave up 5 bases and J gave up 4 bases; unmatched junction bases: 11. CDR3 length: 18 residues. The CDR3 here is CASSDRLAGGVKADTQYF. Here the CDR3 DNA reads TGTGCCAGCAGTGACCGACTAGCGGGAGGGGTAAAGGCAGATACGCAGTATTTT.

This sequence joins TRBV20-1 and TRBJ2-1; 13 bases agree with TRBD2. Looked up from germline, CDR1 is DFQATT and CDR2 is SNEGSKA (reference sequence). The trim removed 4 bases at V and 7 bases at J, leaving 7 bases unmatched. This CDR3 has 15 residues. The CDR3 DNA sequence: TGCAGTGCTATAAGTACTAGCGGGAGGGGTAATGAGCAGTTCTTC. It yields the protein CSAISTSGRGNEQFF.

The J gene is TRBJ2-5, the V gene TRBV29-1, with D perhaps matching TRBD2 (6 bases). V gave up 7 bases and J gave up 5 bases, with 14 bases separating them. The germline V gene encodes CDR1 SQVTM and CDR2 ANQGSEA. The CDR3 runs 12 residues. The CDR3 loop reads CSGPGAAETQYF. The CDR3 nucleotides are TGCAGCGGGCCGGGAGCGGCCGAGACCCAGTACTTC.

As for this clonotype: This may stem from a read error, because a much larger clone lies one nucleotide away. The chain carries TRBV12-3 or TRBV12-4 and TRBJ2-5; 9 bases agree with TRBD2. The J call may be in error: the DNA end matches TRBJ2-4 better. The CDR3 consists of 15 residues. The CDR3 is CGSSAGTSSLDIQYF. CDR3 nucleotides: TGTGGCAGCAGTGCCGGGACTAGCTCTTTGGACATTCAGTACTTC.

The V and J genes are TRBV27 and TRBJ1-5, with no clear D. Trimming took 5 bases from V and 6 from J, leaving 11 bases between them. This CDR3 is 13 amino acids long. Germline assignment: CDR1 MNHEY and CDR2 SMNVEV (reference sequence). CDR3 sequence (DNA): TGTGCCAGCAGTGACTTCGGGCGTCAGCCCCAGCATTTT. This gives the protein CASSDFGRQPQHF.

The table lists this clonotype with a few counts. The chain recombines TRBV5-1 with TRBJ1-2; tentatively, D is TRBD1 (5 bases). Germline V gene lookup returns CDR1 SGHRS and CDR2 YFSETQ. The CDR3 runs to 17 residues. With 4 bases removed from V and 3 bases from J, the gap between germline ends came to 22 bases. DNA of the CDR3: TGCGCCAGCAGCACCCTTGACACCCGGGGCCTTCACTATGGCTACACCTTC. Amino acids: CASSTLDTRGLHYGYTF.

This clonotype was recorded a few times. The chain combines TRBV4-2 with TRBJ2-5; TRBD2 is a possible D gene (6 bases). Germline CDR1 reads LGHNA; CDR2 reads YNFKEQ. Trimming pared 4 bases from V and 4 bases from J, leaving 13 bases between. This CDR3 spans 14 amino acids. Here the CDR3 reads CASSLQGDSETQYF. CDR3 sequence (DNA): TGTGCCAGCAGCCTACAAGGGGACTCAGAGACCCAGTACTTC.

The CDR3 protein is CASSYMGVKDTGELFF. The CDR3, as DNA: TGTGCCAGCAGTTATATGGGGGTTAAGGACACCGGGGAGCTGTTTTTT. The chain combines TRBV6-9 with TRBJ2-2; D is perhaps TRBD1 or TRBD2 (5 bases each). Germline CDR1 MNHGY, CDR2 SVAAGI. With 2 bases removed from V and 3 bases from J, the gap between germline ends came to 13 bases. CDR3 length: 16 amino acids.

V and J are TRBV10-3 and TRBJ2-3, with a possible D match to TRBD1 (5 bases). Germline-derived CDR1 and CDR2 are ENHRY and SYGVKD. V gave up 3 bases and J gave up 6 bases, with 7 bases separating them. CDR3 length equals 12 residues. CDR3 protein: CAISEGVDTQYF. In nucleotides, the CDR3 is TGTGCCATCAGTGAAGGGGTGGATACGCAGTATTTT.

This clonotype was seen more than once but under ten times. The chain links TRBV27 to TRBJ1-1; D may be TRBD1 (6 bases). V dropped 2 bases and J dropped 8 bases, with 9 bases sitting between them. Germline CDR1 MNHEY, CDR2 SMNVEV (reference sequence). CDR3 size: 12 residues. CDR3 amino acids: CASSLQGREAFF. The CDR3 nucleotides read TGTGCCAGCAGTTTACAGGGGCGGGAAGCTTTCTTT.

This clonotype turned up a few times. The chain combines TRBV2 with TRBJ2-1, with a tentative D call TRBD1 (5 bases). Germline CDR1 and CDR2: SNHLY and FYNNEI. With 7 bases removed from V and 4 bases from J, the gap between germline ends came to 17 bases. This CDR3 spans 15 amino acids. CDR3 sequence: CASTYRSPLYNEQFF. The DNA of the CDR3 is TGTGCCAGCACTTACAGGTCTCCACTATACAATGAGCAGTTCTTC.

For this clonotype: A much larger clone is a single base away; this may be a read error. The V call is TRBV29-1, the J call TRBJ2-1; D is unresolved. The CDR3 length is 15 residues. CDR1 SQVTM and CDR2 ANQGSEA come from the germline V gene. The CDR3 sequence is CSVEPPSSSYNVQFF. The CDR3 region has the DNA TGCAGCGTTGAACCCCCGAGCTCCTCCTACAATGTGCAGTTCTTC.

The chain employs TRBV5-1 and TRBJ2-5; 13 bases are a match to TRBD2. Unmatched junction bases numbered 4, after V lost 1 base and J lost 4 bases. The germline V gene encodes CDR1 SGHRS and CDR2 YFSETQ. This CDR3 contains 16 residues. CDR3 sequence (DNA): TGCGCCAGCAGCTTGCCCAGGACTAGCGGGAGAGAGACCCAGTACTTC. Translated, it gives CASSLPRTSGRETQYF.

The V gene is TRBV12-3 or TRBV12-4, the J gene TRBJ2-4; D not certain. The J call is uncertain, as TRBJ2-5 better fits the DNA end. The CDR3 sequence is 15 residues long. CDR3 sequence (DNA): TGTGCCAGCAGTCCGCTATTTAGAAGTGGGGAGACCCAGTACTTC. This gives the protein CASSPLFRSGETQYF.

The genes are TRBV11-1 and TRBJ2-2; D possibly corresponds to TRBD2 (6 bases). The CDR3 is 19 residues long. V shed 5 bases and J shed 2 bases, with 24 bases lying between them. Germline loops: CDR1 SGHAT, CDR2 FQDESV (reference sequence). CDR3 sequence (DNA): TGTGCCAGCAGCGGGGGGAACAGCCTAAGGACCCCCAACACCGGGGAGCTGTTTTTT. Its translation is CASSGGNSLRTPNTGELFF. Complete variable domain (other parts from reference TRBV11-1 and TRBJ2-2): EAEVAQSPRYKITEKSQAVAFWCDPISGHATLYWYRQILGQGPELLVQFQDESVVDDSQLPKDRFSAERLKGVDSTLKIQPAELGDSAMYLCASSGGNSLRTPNTGELFFGEGSRLTVL.

For the CDR3, the DNA is TGTGCCAGCAGCCAAGAGAAGAGGGAGACCCAGTACTTC. This gives the protein CASSQEKRETQYF. V usage is TRBV4-2 and J usage is TRBJ2-5; D unresolved. The V end lost 0 bases, the J end lost 5 bases, and 7 bases lay between the germline ends. Germline CDR1 LGHNA, CDR2 YNFKEQ. The CDR3 has 13 amino acids.

The V gene is TRBV5-8, the J gene TRBJ1-2, with no clear D. CDR1 and CDR2 from the germline V gene are SGHTS and YDEGEE. The CDR3 has 14 amino acids. The V end lost 7 bases, the J end lost 5 bases, and 18 bases lay between the germline ends. The CDR3 nucleotides read TGTGCCAGCGAAGGTCCAGGCCAAGAGTATGGCTACACCTTC. Protein: CASEGPGQEYGYTF.

The chain links TRBV3-1 to TRBJ2-1, with 7 nucleotides matching TRBD2. Losses at the gene ends were 4 bases for V and 8 bases for J; bases not matched to a gene: 11. The CDR3 extends over 15 amino acids. CDR1 is LGHDT and CDR2 is YNNKEL in the germline V gene (reference sequence). CDR3 residues: CASSLGTGGSYEQFF. The DNA of the CDR3 is TGTGCCAGCAGCCTAGGGACTGGCGGGAGCTATGAGCAGTTCTTC.

This clonotype was found once. The chain couples TRBV11-2 to TRBJ2-3; 8 bases fit TRBD1. Germline CDR1 is SGHAT and CDR2 is FQNNGV. V was clipped by 1 base and J by 6 bases; unmatched bases: 6. The CDR3 consists of 15 residues. CDR3 nucleotide sequence: TGTGCCAGCAGCTTAGCCCAGGGGGCAGGGGATACGCAGTATTTT. It codes for CASSLAQGAGDTQYF.

V and J are TRBV10-3 and TRBJ2-1; 8 nucleotides align to TRBD2. Unmatched junction bases numbered 17, after V lost 0 bases and J lost 10 bases. The CDR3 is 18 amino acids. Germline CDR1 reads ENHRY; CDR2 reads SYGVKD. The CDR3 nucleotides read TGTGCCATCAGTGAGTCGGTATCCACCACTAGCGGAGGGAGCGAGCAGTTCTTC. This codes for CAISESVSTTSGGSEQFF.